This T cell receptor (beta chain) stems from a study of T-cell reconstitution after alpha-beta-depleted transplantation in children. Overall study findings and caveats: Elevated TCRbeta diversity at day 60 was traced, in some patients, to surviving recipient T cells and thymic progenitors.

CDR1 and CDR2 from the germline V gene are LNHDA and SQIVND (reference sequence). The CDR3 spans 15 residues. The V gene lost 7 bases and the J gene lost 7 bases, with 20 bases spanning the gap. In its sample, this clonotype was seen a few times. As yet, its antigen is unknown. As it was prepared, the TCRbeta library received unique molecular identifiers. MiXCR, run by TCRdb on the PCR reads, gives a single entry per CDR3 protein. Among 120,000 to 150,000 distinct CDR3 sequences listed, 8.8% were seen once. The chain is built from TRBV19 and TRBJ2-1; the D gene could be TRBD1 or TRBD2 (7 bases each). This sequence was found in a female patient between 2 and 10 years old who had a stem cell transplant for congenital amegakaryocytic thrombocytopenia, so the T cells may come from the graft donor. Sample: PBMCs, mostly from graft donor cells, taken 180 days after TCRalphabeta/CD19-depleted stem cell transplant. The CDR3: CASTQGGTEGNEQFF. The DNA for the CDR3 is TGTGCCAGTACCCAGGGGGGGACAGAAGGTAATGAGCAGTTCTTC.